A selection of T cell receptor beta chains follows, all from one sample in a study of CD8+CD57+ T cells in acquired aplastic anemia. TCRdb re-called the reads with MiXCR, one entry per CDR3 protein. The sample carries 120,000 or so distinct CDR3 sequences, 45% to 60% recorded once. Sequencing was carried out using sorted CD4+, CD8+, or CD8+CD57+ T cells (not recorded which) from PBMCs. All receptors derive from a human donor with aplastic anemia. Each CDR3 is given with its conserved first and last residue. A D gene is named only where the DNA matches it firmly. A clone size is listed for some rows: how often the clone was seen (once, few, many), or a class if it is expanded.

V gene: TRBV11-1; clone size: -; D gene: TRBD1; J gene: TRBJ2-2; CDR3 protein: CASSLSRGGLITGELFF
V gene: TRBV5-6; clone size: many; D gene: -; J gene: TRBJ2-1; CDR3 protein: CASSSGTDSSYNEQFF
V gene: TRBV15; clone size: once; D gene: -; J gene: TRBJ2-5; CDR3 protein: CATSSPTGLETQYF
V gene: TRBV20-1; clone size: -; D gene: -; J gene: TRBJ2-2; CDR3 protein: CSAVRRGARTGELFF
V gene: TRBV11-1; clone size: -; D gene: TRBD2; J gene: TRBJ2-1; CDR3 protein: CASSPSGLILEQFF
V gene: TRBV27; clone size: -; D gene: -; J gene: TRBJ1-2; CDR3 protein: CASGPGWGYTF
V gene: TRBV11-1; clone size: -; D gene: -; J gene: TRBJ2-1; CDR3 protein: CASSPKGGTAYNEQFF
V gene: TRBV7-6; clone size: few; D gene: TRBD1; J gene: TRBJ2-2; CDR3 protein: CASSSGQGARAGELFF
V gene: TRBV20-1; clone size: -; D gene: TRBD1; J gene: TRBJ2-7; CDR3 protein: CSAHPGTGDPYEQYF
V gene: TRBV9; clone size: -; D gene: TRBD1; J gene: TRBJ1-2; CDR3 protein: CASSLLGQDYGYTF
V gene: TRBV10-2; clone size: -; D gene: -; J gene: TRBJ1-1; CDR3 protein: CANSEERGWAFF
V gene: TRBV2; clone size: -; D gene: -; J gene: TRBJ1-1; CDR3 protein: CASRDSPLNTEAFF
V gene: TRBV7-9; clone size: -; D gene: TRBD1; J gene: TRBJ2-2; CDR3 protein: CAHRGVTGELFF
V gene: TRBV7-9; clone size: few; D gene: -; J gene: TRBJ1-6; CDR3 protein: CASSSSGNSPLHF
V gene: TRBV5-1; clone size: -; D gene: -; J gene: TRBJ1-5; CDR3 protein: CASSKDAGNQPQHF
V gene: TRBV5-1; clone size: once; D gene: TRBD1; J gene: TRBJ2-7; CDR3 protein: CASSSDRAEQYF
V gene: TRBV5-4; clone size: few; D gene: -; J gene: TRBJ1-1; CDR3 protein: CASSPVGNTEAFF
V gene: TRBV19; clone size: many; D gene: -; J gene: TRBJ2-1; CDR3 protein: CASLGSYNEQFF
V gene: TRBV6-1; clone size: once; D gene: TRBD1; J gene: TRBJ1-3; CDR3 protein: CASTGGDGNAIYF
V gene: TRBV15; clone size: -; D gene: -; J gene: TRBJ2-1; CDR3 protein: CATSPRQEAAYKFF
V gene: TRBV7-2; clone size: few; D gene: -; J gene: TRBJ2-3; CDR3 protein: CASSRSGFRTDTQYF
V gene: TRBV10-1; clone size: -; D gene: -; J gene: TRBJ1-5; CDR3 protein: CASSDKVPLRGSNQPQHF
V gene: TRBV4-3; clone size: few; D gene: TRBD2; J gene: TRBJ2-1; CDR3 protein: CASSQASGGIYNEQFF
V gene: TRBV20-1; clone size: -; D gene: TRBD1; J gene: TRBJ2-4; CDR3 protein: CSVETDRGNIQYF
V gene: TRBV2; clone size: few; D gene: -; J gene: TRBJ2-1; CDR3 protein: CASENNEQFF
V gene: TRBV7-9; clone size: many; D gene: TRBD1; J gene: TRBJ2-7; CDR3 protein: CASSLDRTGEYEQYF
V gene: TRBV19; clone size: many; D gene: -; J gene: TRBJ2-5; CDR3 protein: CASSTRDNLQETQYF
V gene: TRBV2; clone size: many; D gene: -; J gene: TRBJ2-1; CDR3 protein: CASNEQFF
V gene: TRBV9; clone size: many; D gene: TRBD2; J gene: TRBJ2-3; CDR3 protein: CASSARPSGGTDTQYF
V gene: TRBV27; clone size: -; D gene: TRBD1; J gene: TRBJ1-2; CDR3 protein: CASTGTGLRGYTF
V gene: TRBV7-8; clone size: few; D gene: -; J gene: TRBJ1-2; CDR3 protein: CASTKERGDLYGYTF
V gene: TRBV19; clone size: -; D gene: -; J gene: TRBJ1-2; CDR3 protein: CASSENPGQHYGYTF
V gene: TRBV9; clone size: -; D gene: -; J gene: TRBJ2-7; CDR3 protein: CASSVRGGWEPYEQYF
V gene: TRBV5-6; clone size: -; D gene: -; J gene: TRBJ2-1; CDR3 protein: CASSLQVGTAGQFF